Listed below are T cell receptor beta chains from one sample, sequenced in a study of blood T cell repertoires in COVID-19. Some clones are missing from TCRdb's copy, which holds only in-frame ones; the method was immunoSEQ multiplex PCR. This sample has roughly 410,000 clones; 89% occur once, and the top ten carry around 1.5%. The sequenced sample consisted of peripheral blood. These receptors were taken from a woman in her 40s with COVID-19, enrolled during active disease. The CDR3 runs from the conserved cysteine through the conserved F or W. D genes are given only for firm matches. Expanded clones are given a class, and other clones once, few, many or no size at all.

size: NA; V: TRBV12-3/TRBV12-4; D: TRBD1; J: TRBJ1-2; DNA: TGTGCCAGCAGCTACAGGGGACCGGTTGGCTACACCTTC; CDR3: CASSYRGPVGYTF
size: NA; V: TRBV20-1; D: NA; J: TRBJ1-2; DNA: TGCAGTGCTCGCGGCCCATTCCGCTACACCTTC; CDR3: CSARGPFRYTF
size: few; V: TRBV27; D: TRBD2; J: TRBJ2-1; DNA: TGTGCCAGCAGTTTATATCCTAGCGGGATGAGCTCCTACAATGAGCAGTTCTTC; CDR3: CASSLYPSGMSSYNEQFF
size: NA; V: TRBV11-1; D: NA; J: TRBJ2-7; DNA: TGTGCCAGCAGCTTAGGACACCCCTACGAGCAGTACTTC; CDR3: CASSLGHPYEQYF
size: NA; V: TRBV6-5; D: NA; J: TRBJ1-2; DNA: TGTGCCAGCAGTTACTCGGACGGAGGCTATGGCTACACCTTC; CDR3: CASSYSDGGYGYTF
size: NA; V: TRBV28; D: TRBD1; J: TRBJ1-3; DNA: TGTGCCAGCAGTTTTGCGACCGGACAGGGGGCGTTTGGAAACACCATATATTTT; CDR3: CASSFATGQGAFGNTIYF
size: NA; V: TRBV30; D: NA; J: TRBJ2-1; DNA: TGTGCCTGGAGCCGGTCCACCAATGAGCAGTTCTTC; CDR3: CAWSRSTNEQFF
size: NA; V: TRBV9; D: NA; J: TRBJ1-2; DNA: TGTGCCAGCAGCGTAGGTCAGGGAGGCTATGGCTACACCTTC; CDR3: CASSVGQGGYGYTF
size: NA; V: TRBV6-4; D: TRBD2; J: TRBJ2-3; DNA: TGTGCCAGCAGTGAGAGCGGGAGCGGGACAGATACGCAGTATTTT; CDR3: CASSESGSGTDTQYF
size: NA; V: TRBV12-3/TRBV12-4; D: TRBD2; J: TRBJ2-5; DNA: TGTGCCAGCAGCCGGCGGGGGTCGGGGACCCAGTACTTC; CDR3: CASSRRGSGTQYF
size: NA; V: TRBV11-2; D: NA; J: TRBJ1-1; DNA: TGTGCCAGCCCGGGTTATGCCACTGAAGCTTTCTTT; CDR3: CASPGYATEAFF
size: NA; V: TRBV9; D: TRBD1; J: TRBJ1-3; DNA: TGTGCCAGCAGCGTTACAGGGGGTTTTGGAAACACCATATATTTT; CDR3: CASSVTGGFGNTIYF
size: NA; V: TRBV25-1; D: TRBD2; J: TRBJ2-3; DNA: TGTGCCAGCAGTGTAACGGGAGGCAGCACAGATACGCAGTATTTT; CDR3: CASSVTGGSTDTQYF
size: once; V: TRBV4-1; D: NA; J: TRBJ1-4; DNA: TGCGCCAGCAGCCAATTTGCGACAGCAACTAATGAAAAACTGTTTTTT; CDR3: CASSQFATATNEKLFF
size: NA; V: TRBV2; D: TRBD2; J: TRBJ2-7; DNA: TGTGCCAGCAACCCCGGCGGGGGAAGCTCCTACGAGCAGTACTTC; CDR3: CASNPGGGSSYEQYF
size: few; V: TRBV19; D: NA; J: TRBJ1-5; DNA: TGTGCCAGTTCGCAGGGTTATAGCAATCAGCCCCAGCATTTT; CDR3: CASSQGYSNQPQHF
size: NA; V: TRBV6-5; D: TRBD1; J: TRBJ1-5; DNA: TGTGCCAGCAGTAAACCGGGACAGGGCCAACAGCCCCAGCATTTT; CDR3: CASSKPGQGQQPQHF
size: NA; V: TRBV24-1; D: NA; J: TRBJ1-2; DNA: TGTGCCACCAGTGATTTGGACAGCTACTATGGCTACACCTTC; CDR3: CATSDLDSYYGYTF
size: NA; V: TRBV7-2; D: TRBD2; J: TRBJ2-7; DNA: TGTGCCAGCAGCTTAGTAGGGAGGGGAACACAGACCTACGAGCAGTACTTC; CDR3: CASSLVGRGTQTYEQYF
size: NA; V: TRBV5-1; D: NA; J: TRBJ2-1; DNA: TGCGCCAGCAGCTTGGTAACTAGCCGATACAATGAGCAGTTCTTC; CDR3: CASSLVTSRYNEQFF